The 20 T cell receptor beta chains reported below all come from one sample, sequenced in a study of Graves' ophthalmopathy and Graves' hyperthyroidism. RNA transcripts served as template for amplifying TCR beta CDR3 sequences. The library came from an HTBI-primed first-round RT-PCR and a second-round multiplex PCR. TCRdb ran MiXCR on the multiplex PCR reads and lists one entry per CDR3 protein. The sample shows 650,000 to 900,000 distinct CDR3 sequences, approximately 40% of them seen only once. Sequenced sample: peripheral blood. The receptors here all came from an adult man with Graves' ophthalmopathy.

This chain uses TRBV25-1 with TRBJ1-2; 7 nucleotides agree with TRBD1. The CDR3 is 13 amino acids. Germline loops: CDR1 MGHDK, CDR2 SYGVNS. Trimming at V came to 6 bases and at J to 7 bases, leaving 8 bases not matched to a gene. The CDR3: CASSPTGLSGYTF. In DNA form, the CDR3 reads TGTGCCAGCAGCCCGACAGGGCTTAGTGGCTACACCTTC.

Only a few counts were recorded for this clonotype. This chain links TRBV12-3 or TRBV12-4 with TRBJ2-2; TRBD2 matches at 8 bases. The CDR3 runs to 14 residues. After removal of 7 bases from V and 1 base from J, the junction contained 2 bases not matched to a gene. Here the CDR3 DNA reads TGTGCCAGCATCGGGGGGGAGAACACCGGGGAGCTGTTTTTT. Its protein product is CASIGGENTGELFF.

The sample holds many counts of this clonotype. The chain combines TRBV19 with TRBJ1-1; D is possibly TRBD1 (6 bases). In germline, CDR1 is LNHDA, CDR2 SQIVND (reference sequence). The CDR3 has 15 amino acids. Trimming removed 3 bases at V and 0 bases at J, with 11 bases between. CDR3 DNA sequence: TGTGCCAGTAGTATCTTGACAGGCATGAACACTGAAGCTTTCTTT. Amino acids: CASSILTGMNTEAFF.

V and J are TRBV12-3 or TRBV12-4 and TRBJ2-5, with D tentatively TRBD1 (6 bases). The length of the CDR3 is 13 residues. V lost 6 bases and J 9 bases, leaving 17 bases between the germline ends. In DNA form, the CDR3 reads TGTGCCAGCAGGGACAGTGGCAATCAGCCCCAGTACTTC. Residues: CASRDSGNQPQYF.

Worth noting for this clonotype: Because the CDR3 is missing its conserved closing phenylalanine or tryptophan, this is likely a read error. This chain links TRBV29-1 with TRBJ2-5; D remains unclear. The germline V gene has CDR1 SQVTM and CDR2 ANQGSEA. Trimming removed 8 bases from V and 7 bases from J, with 20 bases in between. This CDR3 has 13 residues. DNA for the CDR3: TGCAGCAGCTTGTCGGCCGTCGTGGGGACCCAGTACCTC. Protein: CSSLSAVVGTQYL.

This clonotype was observed a handful of times. This chain uses TRBV2 with TRBJ1-4; TRBD1 matches 8 bases. This CDR3 region has 14 residues. CDR1 is SNHLY, CDR2 FYNNEI, per germline. The V and J ends lost 5 bases and 7 bases, in that order; junction bases with no gene match: 6. The CDR3 region is CASSYRDRFEKLFF. The CDR3 region has the DNA TGTGCCAGCAGTTACCGGGACAGGTTTGAAAAACTGTTTTTT.

This clonotype was recorded a few times. The rearrangement joins TRBV7-9 to TRBJ1-2; 9 bases align to TRBD1. Germline lookup yields CDR1 SEHNR and CDR2 FQNEAQ (reference sequence). With 5 bases clipped from V and 1 base from J, the junction kept 8 bases outside the gene matches. The CDR3 consists of 16 residues. The CDR3 sequence is CASSTGTGYSNYGYTF. DNA of the CDR3: TGTGCCAGCAGCACCGGGACAGGGTATAGTAACTATGGCTACACCTTC.

In the case of this clonotype: It may be a read error: a sequence one base away is much more abundant. The chain links TRBV29-1 to TRBJ1-4; D unclear. Germline V gene lookup returns CDR1 SQVTM and CDR2 ANQGSEA. This CDR3 is 11 amino acids long. V was cut by 7 bases and J by 8 bases, with 11 bases left in between. The CDR3 region is CSAVAREKLFF. The CDR3 DNA is TGCAGCGCGGTGGCCAGAGAAAAACTGTTTTTT.

CDR3 in amino acids: CATLSLAGGHRKTADTQYF. CDR3 coding DNA: TGTGCCACCCTATCTCTAGCGGGAGGGCATCGGAAAACCGCAGATACGCAGTATTTT. The chain employs TRBV24-1 and TRBJ2-3, with TRBD2 identical over 12 bases. Germline-derived CDR1 and CDR2 are KGHDR and SFDVKD. CDR3 length equals 19 residues. V trimming: 9 bases; J trimming: 4 bases; junction bases outside the gene matches: 19.

The sample holds a few counts of this clonotype. The genes are TRBV30 and TRBJ1-1, with 7 bases aligning to TRBD1. Losses at the gene ends were 7 bases for V and 1 base for J; bases not matched to a gene: 6. CDR1 and CDR2 (germline): GTSNPN, SVGIG (reference sequence). This CDR3 is built from 13 residues. The CDR3 region has the DNA TGTGCCTTAAAGGGACAGACGAACACTGAAGCTTTCTTT. It encodes CALKGQTNTEAFF.

This chain connects TRBV7-9 to TRBJ1-1, with TRBD1 matching 8 bases. Trimming removed 6 bases from V and 2 bases from J; junction bases left unmatched: 5. The CDR3 is made up of 14 amino acids. Looked up from germline, CDR1 is SEHNR and CDR2 is FQNEAQ (reference sequence). DNA of the CDR3: TGTGCCAGCAGGGGACAGGTTGTAAACACTGAAGCTTTCTTT. It translates to CASRGQVVNTEAFF.

This clonotype was detected many times. This chain connects TRBV7-9 to TRBJ1-2, with 8 bases identical to TRBD1. This CDR3 region has 16 residues. The germline gives CDR1 SEHNR, CDR2 FQNEAQ (reference sequence). V was pared by 1 base and J by 4 bases, with 8 bases of the junction left unmatched. In DNA form, the CDR3 reads TGTGCCAGCAGCTTAGGATTGTCAGGGGGCGGCTATGGCTACACCTTC. Its translation: CASSLGLSGGGYGYTF.

The rearrangement uses TRBV15 and TRBJ1-2; unclear D gene. Germline-derived CDR1 and CDR2 are LNHNV and YYDKDF (reference sequence). The V and J ends lost 10 bases and 8 bases respectively, with 29 bases between them. The CDR3 extends over 16 amino acids. CDR3 bases: TGTGCCAGCAGTCCCCCCGACTCGGTCGCCCAGAACGGCTACACCTTC. It specifies CASSPPDSVAQNGYTF.

This clonotype was counted at least ten times. This chain links TRBV7-9 with TRBJ1-6, with D unresolved. CDR1 is SEHNR, CDR2 FQNEAQ, per germline (reference sequence). Trimming removed 1 base from V and 3 bases from J, with 7 bases in between. The CDR3 is 15 amino acids. This CDR3 is CASSLDGSYNSPLHF. CDR3 DNA sequence: TGTGCCAGCAGCTTAGACGGGAGCTATAATTCACCCCTCCACTTT.

This chain joins TRBV29-1 and TRBJ2-7, with 7 bases fitting TRBD2. The V and J ends lost 8 bases and 2 bases, in that order; junction bases with no gene match: 6. This CDR3 has 12 amino acids. In germline, CDR1 is SQVTM, CDR2 ANQGSEA. CDR3 region: CSWGGETYEQYF. The CDR3 region has the DNA TGCAGCTGGGGGGGAGAGACCTACGAGCAGTACTTC.

The CDR3 is CASSLEVGVGETQYF. The CDR3 nucleotides read TGTGCCAGCAGCTTAGAAGTAGGGGTCGGAGAGACCCAGTACTTC. The rearrangement uses TRBV7-9 and TRBJ2-5; tentatively, D is TRBD1 (5 bases). The germline V gene encodes CDR1 SEHNR and CDR2 FQNEAQ (reference sequence). The CDR3 totals 15 residues. Trimming took off 1 base at V and 4 bases at J, with 13 bases between the two ends.

The chain carries TRBV25-1 and TRBJ1-6; 8 bases are shared with TRBD1. The CDR3 spans 13 residues. Germline CDR1 is MGHDK and CDR2 is SYGVNS. V gave up 6 bases and J gave up 8 bases; unmatched junction bases: 3. CDR3 coding DNA: TGTGCCAGCAGAGGACAGGGATATTCACCCCTCCACTTT. Translated, it gives CASRGQGYSPLHF.

Ten or more counts support this clonotype. This sequence joins TRBV29-1 and TRBJ2-3; D is undetermined. The CDR3 consists of 15 residues. Germline-derived CDR1 and CDR2 are SQVTM and ANQGSEA. V lost 6 bases and J 6 bases, leaving 22 bases between the germline ends. Written as DNA, the CDR3 is TGCAGCGTCGGCGCCGGTCACGTAGGTCGGGATACGCAGTATTTT. This sequence encodes CSVGAGHVGRDTQYF.

This chain joins TRBV29-1 and TRBJ2-7; D unresolved. This CDR3 contains 15 residues. Germline V CDR1 and CDR2: SQVTM, ANQGSEA. V was cut by 0 bases and J by 7 bases, with 19 bases left in between. CDR3 region: CSVEDQEANTGEQYF. The CDR3, as DNA: TGCAGCGTTGAAGATCAAGAGGCCAACACCGGGGAGCAGTACTTC.

The chain has TRBV2 and TRBJ2-5, with D tentatively TRBD2 (5 bases). V dropped 6 bases and J dropped 0 bases, with 20 bases sitting between them. The CDR3 runs 17 residues. In germline, CDR1 is SNHLY, CDR2 FYNNEI. CDR3 in amino acids: CASSSARGGEYQETQYF. CDR3 nucleotide sequence: TGTGCCAGCAGCAGTGCTAGAGGTGGGGAGTACCAAGAGACCCAGTACTTC.